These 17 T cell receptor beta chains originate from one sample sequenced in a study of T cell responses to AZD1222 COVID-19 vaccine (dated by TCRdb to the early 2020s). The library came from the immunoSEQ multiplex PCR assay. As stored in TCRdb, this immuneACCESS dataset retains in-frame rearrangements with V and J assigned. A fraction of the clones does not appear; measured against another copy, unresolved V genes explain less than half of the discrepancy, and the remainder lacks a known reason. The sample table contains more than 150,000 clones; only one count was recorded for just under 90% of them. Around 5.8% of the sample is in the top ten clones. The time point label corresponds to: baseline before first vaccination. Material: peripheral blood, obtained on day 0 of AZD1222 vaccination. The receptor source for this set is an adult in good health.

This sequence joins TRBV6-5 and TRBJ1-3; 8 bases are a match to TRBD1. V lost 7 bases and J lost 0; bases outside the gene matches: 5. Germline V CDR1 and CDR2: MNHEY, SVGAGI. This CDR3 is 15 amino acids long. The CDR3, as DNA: TGTGCCAGCACTAGACAGGGGCTCTCTGGAAACACCATATATTTT. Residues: CASTRQGLSGNTIYF.

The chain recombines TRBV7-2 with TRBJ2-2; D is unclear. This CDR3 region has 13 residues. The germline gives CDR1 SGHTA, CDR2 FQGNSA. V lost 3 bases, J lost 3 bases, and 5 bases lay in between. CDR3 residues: CASSLDDTGELFF. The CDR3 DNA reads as TGTGCCAGCAGCTTGGATGACACCGGGGAGCTGTTTTTT. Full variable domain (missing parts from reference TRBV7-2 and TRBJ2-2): GAGVSQSPSNKVTEKGKDVELRCDPISGHTALYWYRQSLGQGLEFLIYFQGNSAPDKSGLPSDRFSAERTGGSVSTLTIQRTQQEDSAVYLCASSLDDTGELFFGEGSRLTVL.

CDR3 loop: CASSSGTSGFYEQYF. As DNA, the CDR3 is TGTGCCAGCAGTTCCGGGACTAGCGGGTTCTACGAGCAGTACTTC. The chain combines TRBV6-2 or TRBV6-3 with TRBJ2-7; TRBD2 aligns across 12 bases. The CDR3 sequence is 15 residues long. CDR1 is MNHEY, CDR2 SVGEGT, per germline. The ends lost 4 bases at V and 3 bases at J; junction bases unmatched: 4.

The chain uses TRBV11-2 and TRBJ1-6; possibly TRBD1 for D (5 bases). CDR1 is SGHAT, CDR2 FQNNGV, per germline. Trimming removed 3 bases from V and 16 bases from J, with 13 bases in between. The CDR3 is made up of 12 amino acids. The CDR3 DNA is TGTGCCAGCAGCTTGCTGGGACCTATACTCCACTTT. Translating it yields CASSLLGPILHF. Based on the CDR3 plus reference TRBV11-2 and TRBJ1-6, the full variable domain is EAGVAQSPRYKIIEKRQSVAFWCNPISGHATLYWYQQILGQGPKLLIQFQNNGVVDDSQLPKDRFSAERLKGVDSTLKIQPAKLEDSAVYLCASSLLGPILHFGNGTRLTVT.

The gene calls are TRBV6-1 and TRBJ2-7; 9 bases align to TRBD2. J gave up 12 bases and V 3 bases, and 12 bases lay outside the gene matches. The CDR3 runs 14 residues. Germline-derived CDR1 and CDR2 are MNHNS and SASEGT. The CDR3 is CASSDRSSGRTGYF. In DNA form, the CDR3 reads TGTGCCAGCAGTGATCGGTCCAGCGGGAGGACGGGGTACTTC.

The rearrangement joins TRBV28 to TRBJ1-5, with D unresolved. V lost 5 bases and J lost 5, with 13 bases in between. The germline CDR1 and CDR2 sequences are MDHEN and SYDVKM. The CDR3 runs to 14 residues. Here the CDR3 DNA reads TGTGCCAGCAGTCTAGCAGCATCCTATCAGCCCCAGCATTTT. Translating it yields CASSLAASYQPQHF.

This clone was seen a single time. This CDR3 is CASSHKLAGGRETQYF. In DNA form, the CDR3 reads TGTGCCAGCAGTCATAAACTAGCGGGGGGGCGGGAGACCCAGTACTTC. This chain connects TRBV3-1 (or the pseudogene TRBV3-2) to TRBJ2-5, with TRBD2 matching over 13 bases. Germline V gene sequence: CDR1 LGHDT, CDR2 YNNKEL (reference sequence). V gave up 6 bases and J gave up 5 bases; unmatched junction bases: 9. The CDR3 runs to 16 residues.

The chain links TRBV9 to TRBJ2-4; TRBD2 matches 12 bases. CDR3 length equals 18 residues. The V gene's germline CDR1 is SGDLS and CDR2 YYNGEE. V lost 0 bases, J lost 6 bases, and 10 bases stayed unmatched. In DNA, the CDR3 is TGTGCCAGCAGCGTAGGGCTAGCGGGGGGGCGTTCGGTAAACATTCAGTACTTC. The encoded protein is CASSVGLAGGRSVNIQYF.

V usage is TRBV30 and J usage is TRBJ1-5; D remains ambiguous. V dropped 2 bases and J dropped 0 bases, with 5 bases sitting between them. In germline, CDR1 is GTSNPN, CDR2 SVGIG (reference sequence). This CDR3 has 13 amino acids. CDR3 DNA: TGTGCCTGGAGTCTCGATAGCAATCAGCCCCAGCATTTT. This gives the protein CAWSLDSNQPQHF.

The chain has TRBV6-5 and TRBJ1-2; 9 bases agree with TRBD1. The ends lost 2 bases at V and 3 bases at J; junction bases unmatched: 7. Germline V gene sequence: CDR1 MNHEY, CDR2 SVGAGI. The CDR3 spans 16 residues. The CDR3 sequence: CASSYDTGGLDYGYTF. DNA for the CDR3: TGTGCCAGCAGTTACGACACAGGGGGCTTGGACTATGGCTACACCTTC.

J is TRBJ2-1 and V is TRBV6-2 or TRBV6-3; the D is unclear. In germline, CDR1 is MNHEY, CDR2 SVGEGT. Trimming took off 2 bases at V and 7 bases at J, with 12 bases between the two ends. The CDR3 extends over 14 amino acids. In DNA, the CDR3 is TGTGCCAGCAGTTACCCGGTCCCTCCGAATGAGCAGTTCTTC. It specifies CASSYPVPPNEQFF.

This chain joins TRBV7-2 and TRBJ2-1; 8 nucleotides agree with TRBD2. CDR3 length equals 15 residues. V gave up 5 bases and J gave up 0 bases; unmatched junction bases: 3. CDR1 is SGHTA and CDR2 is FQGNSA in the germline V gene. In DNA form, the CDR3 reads TGTGCCAGCAGCCCCGGGAGGGGCTCCTACAATGAGCAGTTCTTC. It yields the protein CASSPGRGSYNEQFF.

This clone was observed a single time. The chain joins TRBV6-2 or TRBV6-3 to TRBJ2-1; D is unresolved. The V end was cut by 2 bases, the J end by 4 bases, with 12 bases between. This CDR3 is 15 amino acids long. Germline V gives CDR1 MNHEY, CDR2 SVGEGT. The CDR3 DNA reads TGTGCCAGCAGTTACGTTCGGCAATTTTACAATGAGCAGTTCTTC. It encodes CASSYVRQFYNEQFF.

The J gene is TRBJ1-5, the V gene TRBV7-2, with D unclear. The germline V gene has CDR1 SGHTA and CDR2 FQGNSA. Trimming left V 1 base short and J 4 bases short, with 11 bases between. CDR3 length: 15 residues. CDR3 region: CASSLEGGYNQPQHF. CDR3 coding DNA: TGTGCCAGCAGCTTAGAGGGCGGTTATAATCAGCCCCAGCATTTT.

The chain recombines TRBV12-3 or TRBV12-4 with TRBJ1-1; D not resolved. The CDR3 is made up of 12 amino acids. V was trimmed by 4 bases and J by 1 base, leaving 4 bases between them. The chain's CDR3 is CASSYQNTEAFF. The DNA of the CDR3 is TGTGCCAGCAGTTACCAGAACACTGAAGCTTTCTTT.

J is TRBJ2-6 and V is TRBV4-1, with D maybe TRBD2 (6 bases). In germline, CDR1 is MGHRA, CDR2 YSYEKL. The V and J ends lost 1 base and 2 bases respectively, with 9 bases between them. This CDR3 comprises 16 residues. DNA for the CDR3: TGCGCCAGCAGCCAAGCCCGCGGGGCTGGGGCCAACGTCCTGACTTTC. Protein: CASSQARGAGANVLTF.

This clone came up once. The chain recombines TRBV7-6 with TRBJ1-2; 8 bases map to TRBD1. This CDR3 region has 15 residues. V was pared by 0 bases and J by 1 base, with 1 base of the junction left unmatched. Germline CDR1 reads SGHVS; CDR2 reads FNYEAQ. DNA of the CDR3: TGTGCCAGCAGCTTAGCCACAGGGGGTAACTATGGCTACACCTTC. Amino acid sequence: CASSLATGGNYGYTF.